A single sample gave rise to the 31 T cell receptor beta chains below, sequenced in a study of blood T cell repertoires in COVID-19. Repertoires were generated with immunoSEQ multiplex PCR, while TCRdb's copy carries only in-frame clones and drops some. The table has about 200,000 clones, around 87% seen once. Input material: peripheral blood. Every receptor here comes from a woman aged 45-60 years with COVID-19, enrolled during active disease.

The chain recombines TRBV30 with TRBJ2-2; D is possibly TRBD1 (6 bases). CDR1 and CDR2 (germline): GTSNPN, SVGIG (reference sequence). The CDR3 has 13 residues. V gave up 4 bases and J gave up 8 bases, with 14 bases separating them. The CDR3 sequence is CAWKGKGTGELFF. CDR3 DNA: TGTGCCTGGAAGGGAAAGGGGACAGGGGAGCTGTTTTTT.

This clone occurred once. The chain uses TRBV5-6 and TRBJ2-5, with 9 bases that match TRBD1. The germline gives CDR1 SGHDT, CDR2 YYEEEE. This CDR3 spans 14 amino acids. Trimming took 3 bases from V and 5 from J; bases not matched to a gene: 5. CDR3 nucleotides: TGTGCCAGCAGCTACACAGGGGGCAGGGAGACCCAGTACTTC. Translating gives CASSYTGGRETQYF.

This chain connects TRBV2 to TRBJ2-3; 9 bases are shared with TRBD2. Germline V gene lookup returns CDR1 SNHLY and CDR2 FYNNEI. CDR3 size: 15 residues. V gave up 6 bases and J gave up 4 bases; unmatched junction bases: 8. Here the CDR3 reads CASRSRGGASDTQYF. CDR3 sequence (DNA): TGTGCCAGCAGGTCGCGCGGGGGGGCATCAGATACGCAGTATTTT. The full variable domain, completed using reference TRBV2 and TRBJ2-3, is EPEVTQTPSHQVTQMGQEVILRCVPISNHLYFYWYRQILGQKVEFLVSFYNNEISEKSEIFDDQFSVERPDGSNFTLKIRSTKLEDSAMYFCASRSRGGASDTQYFGPGTRLTVL.

The chain recombines TRBV5-1 with TRBJ2-2; perhaps TRBD1 as D (5 bases). Germline CDR1 reads SGHRS; CDR2 reads YFSETQ. The germline V and J ends were trimmed by 0 bases and 7 bases, with 10 bases remaining between them. The CDR3 has 14 amino acids. CDR3 amino acids: CASSLDGRDGELFF. The CDR3 nucleotides are TGCGCCAGCAGCTTGGACGGCAGGGACGGGGAGCTGTTTTTT.

The V and J genes are TRBV29-1 and TRBJ2-3; D gene uncertain. The V gene lost 3 bases and the J gene lost 0 bases, with 4 bases spanning the gap. Per germline, CDR1 SQVTM and CDR2 ANQGSEA. This CDR3 has 12 amino acids. CDR3 coding DNA: TGCAGCGTTGACTTGAGCACAGATACGCAGTATTTT. This codes for CSVDLSTDTQYF.

This chain links TRBV4-1 with TRBJ2-1; TRBD2 is a possible D gene (5 bases). Trimming removed 2 bases from V and 4 bases from J, with 12 bases in between. Looked up from germline, CDR1 is MGHRA and CDR2 is YSYEKL. CDR3 length: 15 amino acids. In DNA, the CDR3 is TGCGCCAGCAGCCAACGTGAGGGCCAGTACAATGAGCAGTTCTTC. Its protein product is CASSQREGQYNEQFF.

The chain employs TRBV25-1 and TRBJ1-6; D may be TRBD1 (5 bases). Trimming removed 4 bases from V and 8 bases from J, with 6 bases in between. Looked up from germline, CDR1 is MGHDK and CDR2 is SYGVNS. CDR3 length: 12 amino acids. This chain's CDR3 is CASSVGDSPLHF. The CDR3, as DNA: TGTGCCAGCAGTGTAGGGGATTCACCCCTCCACTTT.

This clone has a single count. The gene calls are TRBV10-1 and TRBJ2-2; D not certain. The CDR3 has 15 amino acids. The germline gives CDR1 WNHNN, CDR2 SYGVQD (reference sequence). The V and J ends lost 4 bases and 5 bases respectively, with 14 bases between them. CDR3 nucleotide sequence: TGCGCCAGCAGTGGCGCAGGCCTTATGACCGGGGAGCTGTTTTTT. Translation: CASSGAGLMTGELFF.

The chain recombines TRBV2 with TRBJ2-3; the match to TRBD2 covers 7 bases. Germline loops: CDR1 SNHLY, CDR2 FYNNEI. This CDR3 spans 16 amino acids. V was clipped by 5 bases and J by 3 bases; unmatched bases: 11. The CDR3 nucleotides read TGTGCCAGCAGTCCAGTTGGGAGGGTGGTGACAGATACGCAGTATTTT. Protein product: CASSPVGRVVTDTQYF.

The rearrangement links TRBV28 to TRBJ2-1; 9 nucleotides line up with TRBD1. Trimming at V came to 1 base and at J to 5 bases, leaving 3 bases not matched to a gene. CDR3 length: 15 amino acids. Germline-derived CDR1 and CDR2 are MDHEN and SYDVKM. The DNA of the CDR3 is TGTGCCAGCAGTTTATCACAGGGGGCGGACAATGAGCAGTTCTTC. This encodes CASSLSQGADNEQFF.

The CDR3 region has the DNA TGTGCCAGCAGCCGGAAACCGGGACTAGCGGGGGGGAGTGAGCAGTTCTTC. This encodes CASSRKPGLAGGSEQFF. The chain employs TRBV11-2 and TRBJ2-1, with TRBD2 matching over 16 bases. CDR1 SGHAT and CDR2 FQNNGV come from the germline V gene. The V gene end was trimmed by 5 bases and the J gene end by 9 bases; junction bases not matched to a gene: 10. The CDR3 consists of 17 residues.

This clone was counted only a few times. The chain recombines TRBV19 with TRBJ1-4; D gene uncertain. The V gene's germline CDR1 is LNHDA and CDR2 SQIVND (reference sequence). Deletions cut 4 bases from V and 6 bases from J, with 12 bases between. The length of the CDR3 is 14 residues. The CDR3 sequence is CASSKRGFDEKLFF. CDR3 coding DNA: TGTGCCAGTAGTAAAAGAGGGTTCGATGAAAAACTGTTTTTT.

The chain links TRBV18 to TRBJ1-1; 8 bases are shared with TRBD1. V dropped 3 bases and J dropped 6; count of bases not matched to a gene: 9. The CDR3 spans 15 residues. CDR1 KGHSH and CDR2 LQKENI come from the germline V gene. The CDR3 DNA sequence: TGTGCCAGCTCACCGCGAACAGGGGGGGACCCTGAAGCTTTCTTT. Amino acid sequence: CASSPRTGGDPEAFF.

The CDR3 DNA sequence: TGTGCCAGCAGCTTAGGGATCCGGGACAGGGGGCAGGGGGAGCTGTTTTTT. Its protein is CASSLGIRDRGQGELFF. The chain combines TRBV11-3 with TRBJ2-2, with 12 bases matching TRBD1. Germline CDR1 reads SGHNT; CDR2 reads YENEEA. This CDR3 region has 17 residues. With 1 base clipped from V and 8 bases from J, the junction kept 8 bases outside the gene matches.

This chain connects TRBV27 to TRBJ2-2, with 8 bases fitting TRBD2. This CDR3 has 16 residues. V trimming: 6 bases; J trimming: 6 bases; junction bases outside the gene matches: 12. CDR1 MNHEY and CDR2 SMNVEV come from the germline V gene (reference sequence). The CDR3 region has the DNA TGTGCCAGCAGACACCCCTTCGGGGGGGGCCCCGGGGAGCTGTTTTTT. As protein: CASRHPFGGGPGELFF.

The chain recombines TRBV21-1 with TRBJ2-1; TRBD2 is the table's D call, not checked against the DNA. TRBV21-1 is a documented pseudogene. The CDR3 runs 16 residues. The CDR3 sequence is CASSKVGGAAHNEQFF. For the CDR3, the DNA is TGTGCCAGCAGCAAAGTCGGGGGGGCCGCCCACAATGAGCAGTTCTTC.

The rearrangement joins TRBV7-8 to TRBJ1-4; 11 bases are a match to TRBD1. V was pared by 2 bases and J by 7 bases, with 6 bases of the junction left unmatched. Germline CDR1 is SGHVS and CDR2 is FQNEAQ. This CDR3 region has 16 residues. This chain's CDR3 is CASSLILGTGGEKLFF. The CDR3 DNA reads as TGTGCCAGCAGCTTAATTTTAGGGACAGGGGGTGAAAAACTGTTTTTT.

J is TRBJ1-6 and V is TRBV18; 9 positions agree with TRBD1. V lost 3 bases and J lost 6; bases outside the gene matches: 6. The CDR3 has 16 amino acids. Germline assignment: CDR1 KGHSH and CDR2 LQKENI. The CDR3 bases are TGTGCCAGCTCACCCCTACTACAGGGGGCTAATTCACCCCTCCACTTT. It translates to CASSPLLQGANSPLHF.

Worth noting for this clone: One junction end does not reproduce the germline sequence, and a read error may be involved. This chain connects TRBV6-1 to TRBJ1-1, with a tentative D call TRBD1 (5 bases). The CDR3 consists of 15 residues. From germline, CDR1 is MNHNS and CDR2 SASEGT. The DNA for the CDR3 is TGTGCCAGCAGTCAAGCTTCGGCAGGGCACGCTGAAGCTTTCTTT. Its protein is CASSQASAGHAEAFF.

The V call is TRBV7-8, the J call TRBJ2-5; a weak D match, TRBD2 (5 bases). This CDR3 comprises 15 residues. V was shortened by 1 base and J by 4 bases, with 13 bases between the two germline ends. Germline V gives CDR1 SGHVS, CDR2 FQNEAQ. The CDR3 protein is CASSLGLGRRETQYF. The CDR3 region has the DNA TGTGCCAGCAGCTTAGGGCTGGGGAGACGAGAGACCCAGTACTTC.

The DNA of the CDR3 is TGCGCCAGCAGCTTAACTCGGTTAGGGGGTAATTTTGAGACCCAGTACTTC. Protein sequence: CASSLTRLGGNFETQYF. The gene calls are TRBV5-1 and TRBJ2-5, with D tentatively TRBD1 (6 bases). This CDR3 has 17 amino acids. The germline V gene encodes CDR1 SGHRS and CDR2 YFSETQ. V lost 2 bases and J 5 bases, leaving 22 bases between the germline ends.

This chain connects TRBV28 to TRBJ2-7, with 8 bases matching TRBD2. Looked up from germline, CDR1 is MDHEN and CDR2 is SYDVKM. The CDR3 contains 15 residues. V trimming: 5 bases; J trimming: 2 bases; junction bases outside the gene matches: 8. CDR3 amino acids: CASSPGGGHPYEQYF. DNA for the CDR3: TGTGCCAGCAGTCCCGGGGGGGGACACCCCTACGAGCAGTACTTC.

This chain joins TRBV2 and TRBJ2-1; TRBD1 matches at 8 bases. The CDR3 runs 15 residues. Germline assignment: CDR1 SNHLY and CDR2 FYNNEI. V dropped 6 bases and J dropped 4; count of bases not matched to a gene: 8. The CDR3 nucleotides read TGTGCCAGCAGCCTCTGGACAGGGAATTACAATGAGCAGTTCTTC. It translates to CASSLWTGNYNEQFF.

The V and J genes are TRBV6-1 and TRBJ1-5; D unclear. V lost 1 base, J lost 7 bases, and 14 bases lay in between. CDR1 and CDR2 (germline): MNHNS, SASEGT. The CDR3 has 15 residues. The CDR3 here is CASSEGSQWEQPQHF. The DNA of the CDR3 is TGTGCCAGCAGTGAAGGATCCCAGTGGGAGCAGCCCCAGCATTTT.

The chain carries TRBV30 and TRBJ1-2; a possible D gene is TRBD1 (5 bases). Germline values: CDR1 GTSNPN, CDR2 SVGIG (reference sequence). With 8 bases removed from V and 4 bases from J, the gap between germline ends came to 14 bases. The length of the CDR3 is 12 residues. CDR3 nucleotide sequence: TGTGCCCGCGACCGGAGGGGCTATGGCTACACCTTC. Amino acids: CARDRRGYGYTF.

This clone was observed once. CDR3 sequence (DNA): TGTGCCAGCAGCCCCAGCGGGAGCTCCTACGAGCAGTACTTC. Protein product: CASSPSGSSYEQYF. The rearrangement links TRBV9 to TRBJ2-7; TRBD2 matches at 8 bases. CDR3 length: 14 residues. The germline V gene encodes CDR1 SGDLS and CDR2 YYNGEE. The junction had 3 bases not matched to a gene; V was cut back by 4 bases and J by 0 bases.

This clone was found a few times. This sequence joins TRBV7-9 and TRBJ2-7, with TRBD2 identical over 14 bases. CDR1 SEHNR and CDR2 FQNEAQ come from the germline V gene (reference sequence). The CDR3 loop spans 15 amino acids. J was trimmed by 3 bases and V by 5 bases; bases with no gene match: 3. The CDR3 region is CASSAGLAGDYEQYV. The CDR3 region has the DNA TGTGCCAGCAGCGCGGGACTAGCGGGAGACTACGAGCAGTACGTC.

The chain employs TRBV7-9 and TRBJ1-6; D is perhaps TRBD1 (5 bases). The V gene lost 3 bases and the J gene lost 9 bases, with 15 bases spanning the gap. Per the germline V gene, CDR1 is SEHNR and CDR2 is FQNEAQ (reference sequence). The CDR3 is 15 amino acids. CDR3 sequence: CASSLVGGLSSPLHF. CDR3 nucleotides: TGTGCCAGCAGCTTGGTCGGGGGGTTATCTTCACCCCTCCACTTT.

The V and J genes are TRBV27 and TRBJ1-2, with TRBD1 matching over 7 bases. In germline, CDR1 is MNHEY, CDR2 SMNVEV (reference sequence). There are 15 residues in the CDR3. V gave up 3 bases and J gave up 4 bases; unmatched junction bases: 8. This chain's CDR3 is CASSFEWGQSYGYTF. In nucleotides, the CDR3 is TGTGCCAGCAGTTTTGAATGGGGACAGAGCTATGGCTACACCTTC.

This chain connects TRBV11-2 to TRBJ1-5, with D perhaps matching TRBD1 (6 bases). Trimming cost V 0 bases and J 13 bases, with 16 bases left between them. Germline V CDR1 and CDR2: SGHAT, FQNNGV. This CDR3 spans 14 amino acids. DNA of the CDR3: TGTGCCAGCAGCTTAGATACGACAGTGGGGACACAGCATTTT. This encodes CASSLDTTVGTQHF.

The CDR3 is CSASFGLAGGNEQFF. The CDR3 DNA sequence: TGCAGTGCTAGTTTCGGTTTGGCGGGGGGGAATGAGCAGTTCTTC. V gene TRBV20-1 combines with J gene TRBJ2-1, with 9 bases aligning to TRBD2. The germline gives CDR1 DFQATT, CDR2 SNEGSKA (reference sequence). CDR3 length: 15 amino acids. V dropped 3 bases and J dropped 7; count of bases not matched to a gene: 10.